This TCR beta chain derives from a study of human T cells and chemical hapten exposure. Study overall: Alopecia universalis, totalis or areata was present in patients who were mostly female.

Time point indicated: patch test 3, about 24 weeks after DPC sensitization. Treatment specified: therapeutic diphenylcyclopropenone sensitization with weekly scalp DPC. Unfractionated whole blood served as the source for total RNA extraction. Notes on the study in general: No alteration of TCRs above 1 in 1000 frequency was seen with DPC sensitization.

Each CDR3 protein gets one entry after TCRdb re-called the RACE reads with MiXCR. The sample includes about 160,000 distinct CDR3 sequences, 25% to 35% of them seen just once. Regarding this clonotype: What it recognizes is unknown.

The TCR comes from a woman aged 18-35 years with alopecia areata. Some clones in this sample may be carry-over from other donors' samples. The sample was whole blood, taken in connection with sensitization to the hapten diphenylcyclopropenone (DPC).

The CDR3 region has the DNA TGTGCCAGCAGCCAGACCACAGGGGGCGGCACCGGGGAGCTGTTTTTT. It is translated as CASSQTTGGGTGELFF. The chain combines TRBV4-2 with TRBJ2-2; 9 nucleotides agree with TRBD1. Germline V CDR1 and CDR2: LGHNA, YNFKEQ. V shed 3 bases, J shed 4 bases, and the junction held 6 bases outside the gene matches. CDR3 length: 16 amino acids.